The 30 T cell receptor beta chains listed next were all sequenced from one sample in a study of cytomegalovirus exposure and HLA in healthy donors. Primers included in the PCR were 60 Vbeta and 13 Jbeta primers. Here immunoSEQ multiplex PCR was the method, and the copy in TCRdb shows in-frame clones only, minus some. The sample yields under 200,000 clones, about 78% seen once. The specimen was PBMCs. These receptors were taken from a man aged 35 to 55 in good health and CMV-seronegative.

The rearrangement joins TRBV28 to TRBJ2-7; a weak D match, TRBD1 (5 bases). Trimming removed 7 bases at V and 0 bases at J, with 16 bases between. This CDR3 region has 15 residues. Germline lookup yields CDR1 MDHEN and CDR2 SYDVKM. The CDR3 DNA sequence: TGTGCCAGCACCCCCTTCCCGACAGTCTCCTACGAGCAGTACTTC. This gives the protein CASTPFPTVSYEQYF.

This sequence joins TRBV15 and TRBJ2-2; D call uncertain. Between the trimmed V and J ends, which lost 5 bases and 7 bases, there was a span of 14 bases. Germline V CDR1 and CDR2: LNHNV, YYDKDF (reference sequence). The CDR3 spans 14 residues. CDR3 coding DNA: TGTGCCACCAGCCCTATACCCGGTGGCGGGGAGCTGTTTTTT. It encodes CATSPIPGGGELFF. The complete variable domain, with remaining parts taken from reference TRBV15 and TRBJ2-2, reads DAMVIQNPRYQVTQFGKPVTLSCSQTLNHNVMYWYQQKSSQAPKLLFHYYDKDFNNEADTPDNFQSRRPNTSFCFLDIRSPGLGDTAMYLCATSPIPGGGELFFGEGSRLTVL.

J is TRBJ2-4 and V is TRBV2, with 14 bases lining up with TRBD2. The CDR3 length is 18 residues. Germline loops: CDR1 SNHLY, CDR2 FYNNEI. Trimming at V came to 9 bases and at J to 8 bases, leaving 18 bases not matched to a gene. The CDR3 DNA sequence: TGTGCCAGTACCTCAAACCTGGGACTAGCGGGAGTTGGAGACATTCAGTACTTC. This codes for CASTSNLGLAGVGDIQYF.

CDR3 bases: TGTGCCAGCAGTCCACTAGCGGCCGTTTACAATGAGCAGTTCTTC. It yields the protein CASSPLAAVYNEQFF. V gene TRBV6-1 combines with J gene TRBJ2-1; 8 bases map to TRBD2. The trim removed 5 bases at V and 4 bases at J, leaving 7 bases unmatched. The CDR3 covers 15 residues. The germline CDR1 and CDR2 sequences are MNHNS and SASEGT.

The V gene is TRBV6-5, the J gene TRBJ2-7, with D possibly being TRBD2 (5 bases). The CDR3 is made up of 15 amino acids. V was cut by 2 bases and J by 2 bases, with 13 bases left in between. Germline V gene data show CDR1 as MNHEY and CDR2 as SVGAGI. The CDR3 loop reads CASSYHGRGAYEQYF. For the CDR3, the DNA is TGTGCCAGCAGTTACCATGGACGGGGAGCCTACGAGCAGTACTTC.

The chain recombines TRBV2 with TRBJ1-2; D ambiguous. CDR3 size: 14 residues. Germline CDR1 is SNHLY and CDR2 is FYNNEI. Trimming took 2 bases from V and 8 from J, leaving 15 bases between them. In nucleotides, the CDR3 is TGTGCCAGCAGTGAAACCGGTCGAGATTCGGGCTACACCTTC. It yields the protein CASSETGRDSGYTF.

The rearrangement links TRBV29-1 to TRBJ1-1, with TRBD1 matching over 8 bases. Germline V CDR1 and CDR2: SQVTM, ANQGSEA. CDR3 length: 13 amino acids. J was trimmed by 4 bases and V by 6 bases; bases with no gene match: 7. CDR3: CSVQGGWGTEAFF. The CDR3 coding sequence is TGCAGCGTACAGGGGGGGTGGGGCACTGAAGCTTTCTTT. The whole variable domain, filled in from reference TRBV29-1 and TRBJ1-1, reads SAVISQKPSRDICQRGTSLTIQCQVDSQVTMMFWYRQQPGQSLTLIATANQGSEATYESGFVIDKFPISRPNLTFSTLTVSNMSPEDSSIYLCSVQGGWGTEAFFGQGTRLTVV.

The chain couples TRBV7-3 to TRBJ2-5; D is unresolved. The CDR3 is 13 residues long. V lost 2 bases and J 3 bases, leaving 7 bases between the germline ends. Germline assignment: CDR1 SGHTA and CDR2 FQGTGA. The CDR3 sequence: CASSLLAEETQYF. CDR3 coding DNA: TGTGCCAGCAGCTTATTGGCAGAAGAGACCCAGTACTTC.

The J gene is TRBJ1-4, the V gene TRBV11-3; 7 bases map to TRBD1. Germline V CDR1 and CDR2: SGHNT, YENEEA. The V and J ends lost 6 bases and 8 bases, in that order; junction bases with no gene match: 12. The CDR3 contains 15 residues. CDR3 region: CASRKRGRGDEKLFF. Written as DNA, the CDR3 is TGTGCCAGCAGGAAGAGGGGCAGGGGGGACGAAAAACTGTTTTTT. Full variable domain (rest looked up from reference TRBV11-3 and TRBJ1-4): EAGVVQSPRYKIIEKKQPVAFWCNPISGHNTLYWYLQNLGQGPELLIRYENEEAVDDSQLPKDRFSAERLKGVDSTLKIQPAELGDSAVYLCASRKRGRGDEKLFFGSGTQLSVL.

V and J are TRBV27 and TRBJ2-3; D is uncertain. Germline V gives CDR1 MNHEY, CDR2 SMNVEV (reference sequence). The CDR3 sequence is 14 residues long. V lost 7 bases and J 3 bases, leaving 14 bases between the germline ends. The CDR3 bases are TGTGCCAGCACCCGGCCAGGCCGTACAGATACGCAGTATTTT. This gives the protein CASTRPGRTDTQYF.

This CDR3 is CSGSTRTGTDTQYF. CDR3 coding DNA: TGCAGCGGAAGCACTAGAACTGGCACAGATACGCAGTATTTT. This rearrangement joins TRBV29-1 to TRBJ2-3; D perhaps matches TRBD2 (5 bases). CDR3 size: 14 residues. The germline CDR1 and CDR2 sequences are SQVTM and ANQGSEA. Between the trimmed V and J ends, which lost 7 bases and 1 base, there was a span of 15 bases.

This chain joins TRBV4-3 and TRBJ2-2; 16 positions match TRBD2. Germline lookup yields CDR1 LGHNA and CDR2 YSLEER. This CDR3 comprises 16 residues. The ends lost 4 bases at V and 6 bases at J; junction bases unmatched: 2. CDR3 nucleotides: TGCGCCAGCAGCCCGGGACTAGCGGGAGGGGCCGGGGAGCTGTTTTTT. Protein sequence: CASSPGLAGGAGELFF.

The CDR3, as DNA: TGTGCCAGCGGGGCGTATAATTCACCCCTCCACTTT. This codes for CASGAYNSPLHF. J is TRBJ1-6 and V is TRBV7-2; a weak D match, TRBD1 (5 bases). Germline loops: CDR1 SGHTA, CDR2 FQGNSA. The CDR3 spans 12 residues. Trimming pared 8 bases from V and 4 bases from J, leaving 6 bases between.

On this clone itself: No conserved phenylalanine or tryptophan ends this CDR3, so it is likely a read error. The genes are TRBV7-2 and TRBJ1-1, with TRBD1 identical over 8 bases. Germline V CDR1 and CDR2: SGHTA, FQGNSA. The CDR3 is 16 amino acids. Trimming took 5 bases from V and 1 from J; bases not matched to a gene: 9. The CDR3, as DNA: TGTGCCAGCAGCCCACTTCGTGGACAGGGGAACACTGAAGCTTTCTCT. Protein product: CASSPLRGQGNTEAFS.

CDR3 sequence: CASSPRPGQTNTGANVLTF. CDR3 in DNA: TGTGCCAGCAGCCCACGTCCGGGACAGACGAATACTGGGGCCAACGTCCTGACTTTC. V and J are TRBV7-9 and TRBJ2-6, with TRBD1 identical over 7 bases. With 5 bases clipped from V and 2 bases from J, the junction kept 15 bases outside the gene matches. CDR3 length equals 19 residues. CDR1 is SEHNR and CDR2 is FQNEAQ in the germline V gene (reference sequence).

The table lists this clone with a few counts. The chain has TRBV27 and TRBJ2-7, with 8 bases identical to TRBD2. V lost 6 bases and J lost 4; bases outside the gene matches: 11. The length of the CDR3 is 15 residues. Germline CDR1 reads MNHEY; CDR2 reads SMNVEV (reference sequence). The CDR3 DNA follows: TGTGCCAGCAGCCCTCTTAGCGGGAAGAAGTACGAGCAGTACTTC. It encodes CASSPLSGKKYEQYF.

This chain links TRBV5-1 with TRBJ1-5; D gene ambiguous. CDR3 length: 13 amino acids. Trimming pared 4 bases from V and 4 bases from J, leaving 9 bases between. Germline CDR1 SGHRS, CDR2 YFSETQ. The CDR3 DNA sequence: TGCGCCAGCAGCCAACAGCCTAATCAGCCCCAGCATTTT. It is translated as CASSQQPNQPQHF. The full variable domain, its missing parts supplied by reference TRBV5-1 and TRBJ1-5, is KAGVTQTPRYLIKTRGQQVTLSCSPISGHRSVSWYQQTPGQGLQFLFEYFSETQRNKGNFPGRFSGRQFSNSRSEMNVSTLELGDSALYLCASSQQPNQPQHFGDGTRLSIL.

This clone was counted only a few times. A read error may produce the germline difference seen at one junction end. CDR3 sequence (DNA): TGTGCCAGCACAAACGGGAACGCTGAAGCTTTCTTT. Translation: CASTNGNAEAFF. This sequence joins TRBV27 and TRBJ1-1; no definite D call. The germline V gene has CDR1 MNHEY and CDR2 SMNVEV (reference sequence). There are 12 residues in the CDR3.

The V and J genes are TRBV2 and TRBJ1-2; 11 nucleotides align to TRBD1. V shed 3 bases, J shed 4 bases, and the junction held 7 bases outside the gene matches. This CDR3 has 16 residues. CDR1 is SNHLY and CDR2 is FYNNEI in the germline V gene. This chain's CDR3 is CASSEGQGEVLYGYTF. CDR3 nucleotides: TGTGCCAGCAGTGAGGGACAGGGGGAGGTACTCTATGGCTACACCTTC.

V gene TRBV5-1 combines with J gene TRBJ2-1, with a possible D match to TRBD1 (6 bases). V was clipped by 4 bases and J by 7 bases, with 21 bases between them. The CDR3 is made up of 16 amino acids. Germline CDR1 reads SGHRS; CDR2 reads YFSETQ. CDR3 sequence reads: CASSRGRDNSPNEQFF. The DNA for the CDR3 is TGCGCCAGCAGCCGAGGCCGGGACAACTCTCCAAATGAGCAGTTCTTC.

The rearrangement uses TRBV30 and TRBJ1-1; D gene unclear. Trimming left V 2 bases short and J 1 base short, with 11 bases between. From germline, CDR1 is GTSNPN and CDR2 SVGIG (reference sequence). The CDR3 extends over 14 amino acids. CDR3 region: CAWSMGGRNTEAFF. The CDR3 DNA follows: TGTGCCTGGAGTATGGGAGGCAGGAACACTGAAGCTTTCTTT.

The rearrangement uses TRBV30 and TRBJ1-2, with D perhaps TRBD1 (6 bases). Germline V gene lookup returns CDR1 GTSNPN and CDR2 SVGIG (reference sequence). The CDR3 spans 13 residues. Trimming cost V 5 bases and J 8 bases, with 18 bases left between them. The CDR3 reads CAWGIRDTGGYTF. CDR3 bases: TGTGCCTGGGGCATTCGGGACACCGGCGGCTACACCTTC.

J is TRBJ2-1 and V is TRBV6-5; weak D call: TRBD1 (6 bases). The CDR3 totals 14 residues. The V gene lost 5 bases and the J gene lost 6 bases, with 14 bases spanning the gap. From germline, CDR1 is MNHEY and CDR2 SVGAGI. Here the CDR3 DNA reads TGTGCCAGCAGTCCGTATCAAGGGGGCAATGAGCAGTTCTTC. This sequence encodes CASSPYQGGNEQFF.

The chain has TRBV27 and TRBJ1-4; 8 bases agree with TRBD1. V was pared by 7 bases and J by 0 bases, with 10 bases of the junction left unmatched. The CDR3 runs to 17 residues. Germline-derived CDR1 and CDR2 are MNHEY and SMNVEV (reference sequence). CDR3 in DNA: TGTGCCAGCAAGATGGACAGGGTAAAAGCAACTAATGAAAAACTGTTTTTT. It translates to CASKMDRVKATNEKLFF.

This clone was found a few times. The gene calls are TRBV30 and TRBJ2-7; 7 nucleotides match TRBD2. With V trimmed by 2 bases and J by 6 bases, 7 bases remained unmatched. The V gene's germline CDR1 is GTSNPN and CDR2 SVGIG (reference sequence). This CDR3 contains 13 residues. The CDR3 sequence is CAWSRVREGEQYF. The DNA for the CDR3 is TGTGCCTGGAGTAGGGTCAGGGAGGGCGAGCAGTACTTC. Together with reference TRBV30 and TRBJ2-7, the CDR3 gives the full variable domain: SQTIHQWPATLVQPVGSPLSLECTVEGTSNPNLYWYRQAAGRGLQLLFYSVGIGQISSEVPQNLSASRPQDRQFILSSKKLLLSDSGFYLCAWSRVREGEQYFGPGTRLTVT.

The gene calls are TRBV5-1 and TRBJ2-2; D uncertain. The CDR3 sequence is 11 residues long. Germline V gene lookup returns CDR1 SGHRS and CDR2 YFSETQ. V lost 3 bases, J lost 5 bases, and 2 bases lay in between. DNA of the CDR3: TGCGCCAGCAGCTCGACCGGGGAGCTGTTTTTT. It yields the protein CASSSTGELFF.

Written as DNA, the CDR3 is TGTGCCAGCAGCAAAGAGACAGGGGAGGTTCCCTACGAGCAGTACTTC. Translating gives CASSKETGEVPYEQYF. J is TRBJ2-7 and V is TRBV7-9; 8 positions match TRBD1. Per the germline V gene, CDR1 is SEHNR and CDR2 is FQNEAQ (reference sequence). The CDR3 runs 16 residues. After removal of 5 bases from V and 2 bases from J, the junction contained 11 bases not matched to a gene.

The V and J genes are TRBV5-4 and TRBJ2-3, with TRBD1 identical over 11 bases. In germline, CDR1 is SGHNT, CDR2 YYREEE (reference sequence). This CDR3 region has 16 residues. The V and J ends lost 5 bases and 5 bases, in that order; junction bases with no gene match: 10. DNA of the CDR3: TGTGCCAGCAGTTTCGGACAGGGGGCTGAGGGAGATACGCAGTATTTT. Its translation is CASSFGQGAEGDTQYF.

This chain uses TRBV4-3 with TRBJ1-2, with a possible D match to TRBD1 (5 bases). Germline values: CDR1 LGHNA, CDR2 YSLEER. Between the trimmed V and J ends, which lost 0 bases and 2 bases, there was a span of 10 bases. CDR3 length: 15 residues. CDR3 nucleotides: TGCGCCAGCAGCCAAGATGTGGGGGGGAACTATGGCTACACCTTC. Protein product: CASSQDVGGNYGYTF.

The rearrangement uses TRBV2 and TRBJ1-5; D not certain. The CDR3 contains 12 residues. V shed 5 bases and J shed 4 bases, with 6 bases lying between them. Germline V gene data show CDR1 as SNHLY and CDR2 as FYNNEI. The CDR3 loop is CASSQTNQPQHF. CDR3 DNA sequence: TGTGCCAGCAGTCAAACTAATCAGCCCCAGCATTTT.